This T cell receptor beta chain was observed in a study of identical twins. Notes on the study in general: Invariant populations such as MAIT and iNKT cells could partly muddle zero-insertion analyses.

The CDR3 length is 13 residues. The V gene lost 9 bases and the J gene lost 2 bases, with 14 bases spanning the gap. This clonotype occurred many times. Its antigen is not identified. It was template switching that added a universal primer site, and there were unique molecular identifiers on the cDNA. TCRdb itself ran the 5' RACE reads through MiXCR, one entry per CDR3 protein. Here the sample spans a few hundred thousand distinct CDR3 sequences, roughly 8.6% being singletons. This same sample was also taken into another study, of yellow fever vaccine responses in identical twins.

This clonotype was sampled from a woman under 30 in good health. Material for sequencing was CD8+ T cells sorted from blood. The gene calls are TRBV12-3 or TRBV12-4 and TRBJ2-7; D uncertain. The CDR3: CASGNGYTYEQYF. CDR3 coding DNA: TGTGCCAGTGGGAACGGATATACCTACGAGCAGTACTTC.